This TCR beta chain was documented in a study of OX40 agonist ivuxolimab in advanced cancers. Study details: Patients received ivuxolimab, an agonistic anti-OX40 (CD134) antibody.

The CDR3 length is 14 residues. Germline trimming cut 5 bases from V and 5 bases from J; bases unmatched to any gene: 10. Germline CDR1 SGHRS, CDR2 YFSETQ. Sequencing was performed with immunoSEQ multiplex PCR; in TCRdb, only in-frame clones are kept and a portion is missing. The sample lists 55,000 to 80,000 clones, about 88% occurring once. The V and J genes are TRBV5-1 and TRBJ2-7, with 7 bases aligning to TRBD1. The sample in question was CD4+ or CD8+ T cells sorted from blood, obtained in a trial of the OX40 agonist ivuxolimab. The TCR sequence derives from an adult with an advanced solid tumor such as melanoma, head and neck, liver or kidney cancer. CDR3 in DNA: TGCGCCAGCAGTTCAACCGGGACAGTCCACGAGCAGTACTTC. It codes for CASSSTGTVHEQYF. The whole variable domain, remainder taken from reference TRBV5-1 and TRBJ2-7, is KAGVTQTPRYLIKTRGQQVTLSCSPISGHRSVSWYQQTPGQGLQFLFEYFSETQRNKGNFPGRFSGRQFSNSRSEMNVSTLELGDSALYLCASSSTGTVHEQYFGPGTRLTVT.